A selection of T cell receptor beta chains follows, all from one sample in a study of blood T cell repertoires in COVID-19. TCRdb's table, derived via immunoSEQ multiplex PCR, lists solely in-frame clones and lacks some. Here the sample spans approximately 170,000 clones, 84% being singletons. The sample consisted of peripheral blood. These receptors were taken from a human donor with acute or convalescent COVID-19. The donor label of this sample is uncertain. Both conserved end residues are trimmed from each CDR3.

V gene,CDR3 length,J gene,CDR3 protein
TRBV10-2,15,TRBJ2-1,ASSESSGGRSYNEQF
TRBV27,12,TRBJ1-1,ASSFFRGHTEAF
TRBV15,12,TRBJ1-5,ATSIHRVNQPQH
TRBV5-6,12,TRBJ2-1,ASSLWGGGNEQF
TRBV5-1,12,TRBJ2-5,ASSPRGNQETQY
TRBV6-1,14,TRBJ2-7,ASSESGGRIAYEQY
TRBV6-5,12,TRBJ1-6,ASSEQDYNSPLH
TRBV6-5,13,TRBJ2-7,ASSYLGQGTYEQY
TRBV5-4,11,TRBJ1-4,ASSLDRGEKLF
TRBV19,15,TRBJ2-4,ASSIVSGRAGKNIQY
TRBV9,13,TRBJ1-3,ASSLPPVGGNTIY
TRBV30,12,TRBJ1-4,AWGPGTGSEKLF
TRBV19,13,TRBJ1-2,ASQAQPITNYGYT
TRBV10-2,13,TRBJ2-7,ASSETGTGQYEQY
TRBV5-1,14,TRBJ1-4,ASSPGTGLRGEKLF
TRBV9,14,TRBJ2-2,ASSVAQREVTGELF
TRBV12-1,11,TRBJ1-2,ASRPQKEGGYT
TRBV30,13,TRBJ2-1,AWSGEGPLYNEQF
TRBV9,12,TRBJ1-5,ASSVGTENQPQH
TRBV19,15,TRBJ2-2,ASSIRGGGRNTGELF
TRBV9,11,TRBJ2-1,ASSVAGGNEQF
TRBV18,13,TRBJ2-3,ASSPRQGLTDTQY
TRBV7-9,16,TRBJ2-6,ASSLASSGFSGANVLT
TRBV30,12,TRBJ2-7,AWSVAGGSYEQY
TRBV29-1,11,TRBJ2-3,SVEVGGTDTQY
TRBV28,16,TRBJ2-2,ASSPFPSGRKDTGELF
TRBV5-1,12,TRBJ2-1,ASSPRGSNNEQF
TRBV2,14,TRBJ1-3,ASSGAGSFSGNTIY